Below are 32 T cell receptor beta chains sequenced from a single sample in a study of T cells in Graves' hyperthyroidism and ophthalmopathy. The investigators amplified TCR beta CDR3 regions from RNA transcripts. First-round RT-PCR of the TCR CDR3 relied on the HTBI primer set. TCRdb re-analysed the multiplex PCR reads in MiXCR, keeping a single row per CDR3 protein. The sample has more than 500,000 distinct CDR3 sequences; 35% to 50% are singletons. The sample was peripheral blood or thyroid tissue (not recorded which). All receptors come from an adult woman with Graves' disease, either hyperthyroidism or ophthalmopathy (not recorded which).

The chain joins TRBV7-9 to TRBJ1-2; D is ambiguous. Germline CDR1 and CDR2: SEHNR and FQNEAQ (reference sequence). The CDR3 length is 16 residues. Trimming cost V 0 bases and J 0 bases, with 11 bases left between them. CDR3 DNA: TGTGCCAGCAGCTTAGCTGGCAAAGGAGCTAACTATGGCTACACCTTC. As protein: CASSLAGKGANYGYTF.

On this clonotype: No conserved phenylalanine or tryptophan is present at the end of the CDR3, so a read error is the likely explanation. The limits of the CDR3 on the DNA are not certain, so only TCRdb's listed CDR3 is given. This rearrangement joins TRBV5-1 to TRBJ1-1. Including both end residues, the CDR3 is 9 amino acids long. Germline lookup yields CDR1 SGHRS and CDR2 YFSETQ. The CDR3 is CASSLELGE.

At least ten counts were recorded for this clonotype. The chain joins TRBV6-6 to TRBJ2-7, with D perhaps matching TRBD1 or TRBD2 (5 bases each). There are 15 residues in the CDR3. Germline CDR1 is MNHNY and CDR2 is SVGAGI (reference sequence). Deletions cut 0 bases from V and 1 base from J, with 10 bases between. CDR3 sequence: CASSYSLGTSYEQYF. The CDR3 DNA reads as TGTGCCAGCAGTTACTCGCTTGGGACGTCCTACGAGCAGTACTTC.

The genes are TRBV10-3 and TRBJ1-1, with D maybe TRBD1 (5 bases). With 5 bases removed from V and 5 bases from J, the gap between germline ends came to 9 bases. CDR1 and CDR2 (germline): ENHRY, SYGVKD. The CDR3 runs to 12 residues. CDR3 sequence: CAISRSGTEAFF. The DNA of the CDR3 is TGTGCCATCAGTAGATCAGGGACTGAAGCTTTCTTT.

The genes are TRBV19 and TRBJ1-5; 9 bases agree with TRBD1. Losses at the gene ends were 6 bases for V and 4 bases for J; bases not matched to a gene: 7. This CDR3 spans 15 amino acids. The germline gives CDR1 LNHDA, CDR2 SQIVND (reference sequence). CDR3 nucleotides: TGTGCCAGTAGCCCGGGGACAGGGTGGAATCAGCCCCAGCATTTT. Encoded protein: CASSPGTGWNQPQHF.

The chain links TRBV29-1 to TRBJ2-5; D not resolved. The germline gives CDR1 SQVTM, CDR2 ANQGSEA. This CDR3 spans 10 amino acids. With 7 bases removed from V and 2 bases from J, the gap between germline ends came to 5 bases. The CDR3 DNA sequence: TGCAGCGGGATACAAGAGACCCAGTACTTC. This encodes CSGIQETQYF.

This clonotype has at least ten counts. This chain joins TRBV6-1 and TRBJ2-5; D not resolved. The CDR3 has 15 amino acids. Germline loops: CDR1 MNHNS, CDR2 SASEGT. The V and J ends lost 0 bases and 4 bases respectively, with 12 bases between them. The CDR3 DNA is TGTGCCAGCAGTGAAGCGCTTCCGGGTATAGAGACCCAGTACTTC. It translates to CASSEALPGIETQYF.

V and J are TRBV7-7 and TRBJ2-2; perhaps TRBD1 as D (5 bases). Germline values: CDR1 SSHAT, CDR2 FNYEAQ (reference sequence). The CDR3 totals 15 residues. The V end was cut by 4 bases, the J end by 2 bases, with 11 bases between. CDR3 amino acids: CASSYEQANTGELFF. The DNA of the CDR3 is TGTGCCAGCAGCTACGAACAGGCTAACACCGGGGAGCTGTTTTTT.

CDR3 protein: CASRWGQLYEQYF. CDR3 bases: TGTGCCAGCCGGTGGGGCCAGCTCTACGAGCAGTACTTC. The rearrangement links TRBV2 to TRBJ2-7; TRBD1 is a possible D gene (5 bases). CDR3 length: 13 amino acids. V was shortened by 8 bases and J by 3 bases, with 14 bases between the two germline ends. Germline CDR1 SNHLY, CDR2 FYNNEI. Looking up the rest from reference TRBV2 and TRBJ2-7 gives the full variable domain: EPEVTQTPSHQVTQMGQEVILRCVPISNHLYFYWYRQILGQKVEFLVSFYNNEISEKSEIFDDQFSVERPDGSNFTLKIRSTKLEDSAMYFCASRWGQLYEQYFGPGTRLTVT.

This clonotype was recorded at least ten times. The rearrangement links TRBV4-3 to TRBJ1-6; a possible D gene is TRBD1 (5 bases). The CDR3 runs 14 residues. The V end lost 6 bases, the J end lost 5 bases, and 11 bases lay between the germline ends. In germline, CDR1 is LGHNA, CDR2 YSLEER. The CDR3 is CASSRGRNNSPLHF. Here the CDR3 DNA reads TGCGCCAGCAGTCGGGGCAGGAATAATTCACCCCTCCACTTT.

This chain uses TRBV29-1 with TRBJ2-3; D possibly corresponds to TRBD2 (6 bases). The V end lost 4 bases, the J end lost 4 bases, and 15 bases lay between the germline ends. CDR1 and CDR2 (germline): SQVTM, ANQGSEA. The CDR3 covers 14 residues. Here the CDR3 DNA reads TGCAGCGTTGTGGGGGTCGGGGGAGCAGATACGCAGTATTTT. Translation gives CSVVGVGGADTQYF.

As regards this clonotype: A read error may account for a junction end that differs from germline. The CDR3, as DNA: TGTGCCAGCAGCTTAAGATCTCGGAATCTCTTCTCTGGAAATACCATATATTTT. Translated, it gives CASSLRSRNLFSGNTIYF. The rearrangement links TRBV7-2 to TRBJ1-3; the D is unclear. The CDR3 is 18 amino acids. The germline V gene has CDR1 SGHTA and CDR2 FQGNSA.

This clonotype was detected ten times or more. The chain joins TRBV20-1 to TRBJ1-5; no reliable D call. V lost 3 bases to trimming and J lost 0 bases, with 12 bases between them. Looked up from germline, CDR1 is DFQATT and CDR2 is SNEGSKA (reference sequence). The CDR3 runs 15 residues. CDR3 amino acids: CSASIQDYSNQPQHF. The CDR3 region has the DNA TGCAGTGCTAGTATCCAGGATTATAGCAATCAGCCCCAGCATTTT.

This sequence joins TRBV27 and TRBJ2-7; D not certain. This CDR3 contains 15 residues. Germline V gene data show CDR1 as MNHEY and CDR2 as SMNVEV (reference sequence). With 0 bases removed from V and 3 bases from J, the gap between germline ends came to 12 bases. This CDR3 reads CASSLSKRGSYEQYF. The CDR3 DNA sequence: TGTGCCAGCAGTTTATCGAAGCGAGGAAGCTACGAGCAGTACTTC.

This clonotype was picked up a small number of times. J is TRBJ1-6 and V is TRBV12-3 or TRBV12-4; no reliable D call. The CDR3 loop spans 13 amino acids. Trimming took off 4 bases at V and 10 bases at J, with 11 bases between the two ends. The CDR3 loop reads CASSSRLSSPLHF. The CDR3 nucleotides read TGTGCCAGCAGTTCGAGGTTATCCTCACCCCTCCACTTT.

V gene TRBV6-6 combines with J gene TRBJ1-1, with D possibly TRBD1 on 6 matching bases. The germline V gene encodes CDR1 MNHNY and CDR2 SVGAGI (reference sequence). The ends were cut back, 7 bases at V and 4 bases at J, with 10 bases in the middle. The CDR3 runs to 12 residues. The CDR3 DNA is TGTGCCAGCACCGAGGGGGTCACTGAAGCTTTCTTT. Translation gives CASTEGVTEAFF.

This clonotype showed up many times. Here the CDR3 DNA reads TGTGCCAGCAGCTTAGTATTGTGGAACACCGGGGAGCTGTTTTTT. This codes for CASSLVLWNTGELFF. This chain links TRBV7-2 with TRBJ2-2; D is unclear. This CDR3 is 15 amino acids long. CDR1 SGHTA and CDR2 FQGNSA come from the germline V gene. Trimming left V 1 base short and J 1 base short, with 7 bases between.

This clonotype was counted at least ten times. The chain links TRBV7-2 to TRBJ1-5; TRBD1 agrees at 7 bases. The V and J ends lost 3 bases and 7 bases, in that order; junction bases with no gene match: 6. The germline CDR1 and CDR2 sequences are SGHTA and FQGNSA. There are 14 residues in the CDR3. The CDR3 region has the DNA TGTGCCAGCAGCTTTTACCGACAGGGCCAGCCCCAGCATTTT. As protein: CASSFYRQGQPQHF. The complete variable domain, with remaining parts taken from reference TRBV7-2 and TRBJ1-5, reads GAGVSQSPSNKVTEKGKDVELRCDPISGHTALYWYRQSLGQGLEFLIYFQGNSAPDKSGLPSDRFSAERTGGSVSTLTIQRTQQEDSAVYLCASSFYRQGQPQHFGDGTRLSIL.

This chain uses TRBV20-1 with TRBJ1-3; D is perhaps TRBD1 (5 bases). Between the trimmed V and J ends, which lost 0 bases and 8 bases, there was a span of 14 bases. Germline CDR1 is DFQATT and CDR2 is SNEGSKA (reference sequence). This CDR3 contains 14 residues. The CDR3 nucleotides read TGCAGTGCTAGAGATCGGATAAAAGGGGACACCATATATTTT. The encoded protein is CSARDRIKGDTIYF.

The V gene is TRBV24-1, the J gene TRBJ2-2; TRBD1 matches at 7 bases. The germline V gene has CDR1 KGHDR and CDR2 SFDVKD. The ends lost 5 bases at V and 5 bases at J; junction bases unmatched: 7. The length of the CDR3 is 15 residues. The CDR3 bases are TGTGCCACCAGTGCTAGGAGACAGGGAACCGGGGAGCTGTTTTTT. It translates to CATSARRQGTGELFF.

At least ten counts were recorded for this clonotype. This chain uses TRBV11-1 with TRBJ2-5, with a weak D call TRBD1 (6 bases). V was trimmed by 5 bases and J by 4 bases, leaving 14 bases between them. CDR1 and CDR2 (germline): SGHAT, FQDESV (reference sequence). This CDR3 has 14 amino acids. The CDR3, as DNA: TGTGCCAGCAGCCTAAACAGGGTTCGAGAGACCCAGTACTTC. It translates to CASSLNRVRETQYF.

This chain connects TRBV29-1 to TRBJ2-6; D perhaps matches TRBD2 (5 bases). This CDR3 contains 12 residues. Germline V gene sequence: CDR1 SQVTM, CDR2 ANQGSEA. V was trimmed by 6 bases and J by 9 bases, leaving 12 bases between them. CDR3 protein: CSVALRDNVLTF. CDR3 nucleotide sequence: TGCAGCGTCGCCCTCCGGGACAACGTCCTGACTTTC.

Details on this clonotype: A clone one base away is much larger, so this may be a read error. V and J are TRBV6-1 and TRBJ1-2, with 7 bases fitting TRBD1. Trimming removed 8 bases from V and 10 bases from J; junction bases left unmatched: 10. Germline CDR1 MNHNS, CDR2 SASEGT. The CDR3 is 12 amino acids. CDR3 DNA sequence: TGTGCCAGCCGGGGGGGGACAGTGGTCTACACCTTC. Protein: CASRGGTVVYTF.

CDR3 residues: CSAGLTRNSGYTF. The CDR3 DNA reads TGCAGTGCTGGGCTCACGCGGAATTCGGGCTACACCTTC. The gene calls are TRBV20-1 and TRBJ1-2; D call uncertain. The germline gives CDR1 DFQATT, CDR2 SNEGSKA (reference sequence). The CDR3 spans 13 residues. V was clipped by 5 bases and J by 8 bases, with 18 bases between them.

The gene calls are TRBV20-1 and TRBJ1-1, with D possibly TRBD1 on 6 matching bases. The ends were cut back, 4 bases at V and 4 bases at J, with 19 bases in the middle. This CDR3 contains 15 residues. Germline CDR1 and CDR2: DFQATT and SNEGSKA (reference sequence). The CDR3 sequence: CSANRGQGMSTEAFF. In DNA form, the CDR3 reads TGCAGTGCTAATAGGGGCCAGGGGATGAGCACTGAAGCTTTCTTT.

This clonotype was counted ten times or more. This chain links TRBV5-4 with TRBJ1-1, with D possibly matching TRBD1 (6 bases). In germline, CDR1 is SGHNT, CDR2 YYREEE (reference sequence). This CDR3 comprises 15 residues. V was trimmed by 2 bases and J by 1 base, leaving 12 bases between them. Here the CDR3 reads CASSFTGSTNTEAFF. Written as DNA, the CDR3 is TGTGCCAGCAGCTTTACAGGGTCCACGAACACTGAAGCTTTCTTT.

This clonotype was seen ten or more times. The chain links TRBV9 to TRBJ1-1, with D maybe TRBD1 (5 bases). V was clipped by 0 bases and J by 0 bases, with 9 bases between them. CDR1 and CDR2 (germline): SGDLS, YYNGEE. The CDR3 extends over 15 amino acids. Here the CDR3 reads CASSVEGTMNTEAFF. Here the CDR3 DNA reads TGTGCCAGCAGCGTAGAAGGGACCATGAACACTGAAGCTTTCTTT.

The genes are TRBV6-5 and TRBJ2-2; possibly TRBD2 for D (5 bases). This CDR3 region has 15 residues. CDR1 and CDR2 (germline): MNHEY, SVGAGI. Trimming cost V 2 bases and J 3 bases, with 10 bases left between them. CDR3 DNA sequence: TGTGCCAGCAGTTACCCGGGGAGTCACACCGGGGAGCTGTTTTTT. It specifies CASSYPGSHTGELFF.

Concerning this clonotype: Sequence at one end of the junction differs from germline and may be a read error. V is TRBV7-2 and J is TRBJ2-5; possibly TRBD1 for D (5 bases). The CDR3 loop spans 15 amino acids. Germline loops: CDR1 SGHTA, CDR2 FQGNSA. The CDR3 nucleotides are TGCGCCAGCAGCCAGGGTAATGGACCCCAAGAGACCCAGTACTTC. Its protein is CASSQGNGPQETQYF.

The chain joins TRBV7-9 to TRBJ1-6, with D possibly being TRBD1 (5 bases). Deletions cut 5 bases from V and 15 bases from J, with 20 bases between. The CDR3 runs to 14 residues. Germline V CDR1 and CDR2: SEHNR, FQNEAQ (reference sequence). CDR3 nucleotide sequence: TGTGCCAGCAGCCACCGGGACGCCCCCGAGGACCTCCACTTT. The encoded protein is CASSHRDAPEDLHF.

This clonotype was detected ten times or more. The V gene is TRBV6-5, the J gene TRBJ2-7; D unresolved. Germline CDR1 MNHEY, CDR2 SVGAGI. The CDR3 totals 13 residues. Between the trimmed V and J ends, which lost 2 bases and 4 bases, there was a span of 9 bases. The CDR3 sequence: CASSYNPLYEQYF. The CDR3 DNA sequence: TGTGCCAGCAGTTACAATCCCCTATACGAGCAGTACTTC.

The rearrangement links TRBV10-3 to TRBJ2-7, with TRBD1 matching 8 bases. The CDR3 has 15 amino acids. V dropped 0 bases and J dropped 7; count of bases not matched to a gene: 8. Germline V lookup: CDR1 ENHRY, CDR2 SYGVKD. CDR3 sequence reads: CAISESKTGVGEQYF. The DNA for the CDR3 is TGTGCCATCAGTGAGTCGAAGACAGGGGTAGGAGAGCAGTACTTC.